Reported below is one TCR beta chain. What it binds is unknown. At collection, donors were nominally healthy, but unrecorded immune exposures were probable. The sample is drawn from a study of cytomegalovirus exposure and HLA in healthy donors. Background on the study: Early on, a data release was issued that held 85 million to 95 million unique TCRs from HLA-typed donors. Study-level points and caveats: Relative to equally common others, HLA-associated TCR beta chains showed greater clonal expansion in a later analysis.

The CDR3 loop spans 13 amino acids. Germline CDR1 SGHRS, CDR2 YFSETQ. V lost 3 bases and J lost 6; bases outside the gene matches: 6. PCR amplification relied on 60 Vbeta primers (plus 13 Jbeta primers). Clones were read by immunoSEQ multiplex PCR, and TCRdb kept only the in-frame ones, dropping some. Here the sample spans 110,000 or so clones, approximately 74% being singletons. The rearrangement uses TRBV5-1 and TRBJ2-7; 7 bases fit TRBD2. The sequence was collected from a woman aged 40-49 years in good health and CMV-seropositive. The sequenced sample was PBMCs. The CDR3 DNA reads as TGCGCCAGCAGCTGGGAGGGGCGGGGCGAGCAGTACTTC. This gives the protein CASSWEGRGEQYF. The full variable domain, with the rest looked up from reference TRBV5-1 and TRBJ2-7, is KAGVTQTPRYLIKTRGQQVTLSCSPISGHRSVSWYQQTPGQGLQFLFEYFSETQRNKGNFPGRFSGRQFSNSRSEMNVSTLELGDSALYLCASSWEGRGEQYFGPGTRLTVT.